This T cell receptor beta chain was obtained from a study of monozygotic twins with inflammatory bowel disease. Study-level findings and limits: Discrimination among different T cell subtypes was not achievable.

TCRdb re-called the 5' RACE reads and gives one entry per CDR3 protein, without DNA. The listing records about 380,000 distinct CDR3 sequences. The CDR3 loop spans 14 amino acids. Germline V gene sequence: CDR1 MNHEY, CDR2 SVGAGI. Comment on this clonotype: Its antigen is unidentified.

The sequencing sample was made of blood. This sequence originates from a human donor with ulcerative colitis or Crohn's disease, or a healthy co-twin of an affected twin (not recorded which). The chain uses TRBV6-5 and TRBJ2-7. The CDR3 loop reads CASSYSVRSYEQYF.